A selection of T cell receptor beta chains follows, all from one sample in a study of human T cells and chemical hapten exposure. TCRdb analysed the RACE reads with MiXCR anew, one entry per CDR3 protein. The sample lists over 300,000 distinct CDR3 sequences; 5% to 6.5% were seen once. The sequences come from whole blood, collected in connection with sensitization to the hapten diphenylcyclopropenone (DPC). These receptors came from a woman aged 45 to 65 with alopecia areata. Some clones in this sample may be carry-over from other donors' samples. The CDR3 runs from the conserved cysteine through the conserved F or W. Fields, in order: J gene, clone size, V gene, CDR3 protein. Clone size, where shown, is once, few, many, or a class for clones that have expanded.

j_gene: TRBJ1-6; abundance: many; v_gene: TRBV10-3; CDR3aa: CAISGLQGNSPLHF
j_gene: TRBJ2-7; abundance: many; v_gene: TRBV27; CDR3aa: CASSLRTGGDEQYF
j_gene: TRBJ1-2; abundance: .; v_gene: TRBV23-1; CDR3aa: CASSQSSPGPYGYTF
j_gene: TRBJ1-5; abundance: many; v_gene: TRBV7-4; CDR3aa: CASSLRDGNNQPQHF
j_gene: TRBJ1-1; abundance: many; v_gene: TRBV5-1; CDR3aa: CASSLRQGSNTEAFF
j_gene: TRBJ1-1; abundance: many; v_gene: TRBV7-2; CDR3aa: CASSSLGDTEAFF
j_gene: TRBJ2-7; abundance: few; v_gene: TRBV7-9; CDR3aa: CASSGGQGTYEQYF
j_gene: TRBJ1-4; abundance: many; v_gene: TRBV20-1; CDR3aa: CSASQDRWNSKLFF
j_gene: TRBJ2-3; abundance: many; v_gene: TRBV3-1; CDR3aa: CASSSIAGGPSTDTQYF
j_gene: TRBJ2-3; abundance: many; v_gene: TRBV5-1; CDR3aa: CASSLSPTTDTQYF
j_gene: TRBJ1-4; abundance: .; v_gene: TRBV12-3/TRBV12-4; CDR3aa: CASSTWDLRGEKLFF
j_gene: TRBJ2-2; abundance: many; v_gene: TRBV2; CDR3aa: CASSVMTAVGELFF
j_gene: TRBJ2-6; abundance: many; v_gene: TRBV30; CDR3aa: CAGASGANVLTF
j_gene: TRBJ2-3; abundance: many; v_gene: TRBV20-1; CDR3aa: CSALRRAVSSTDTQYF
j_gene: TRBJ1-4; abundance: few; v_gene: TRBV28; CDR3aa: CASSLGSWTGGDDEKLFF
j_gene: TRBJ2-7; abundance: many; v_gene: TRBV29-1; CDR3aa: CSVEMGQGQYF
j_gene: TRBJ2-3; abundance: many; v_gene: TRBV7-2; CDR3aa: CASTRLRGGSTDTQYF
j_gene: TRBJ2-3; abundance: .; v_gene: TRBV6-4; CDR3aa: CASSEGGGSDTQYF
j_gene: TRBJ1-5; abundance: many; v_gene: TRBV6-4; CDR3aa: CASSEQSNQPQHF
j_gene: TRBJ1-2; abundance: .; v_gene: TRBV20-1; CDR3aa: CKEKPGGDYGYTF
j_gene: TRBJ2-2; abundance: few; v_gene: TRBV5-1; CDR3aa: CASSETSGRSTGELFF